This T cell receptor beta chain was sequenced during a study of blood T cells in healthy people across ages. The use of a sample-barcoded 5' primer and a J-beta primer mix characterized a second PCR of 7 to 11 cycles. One entry per CDR3 protein results from TCRdb running MiXCR on the 5' RACE reads. The data hold about a million distinct CDR3 sequences, with roughly 50% observed a single time. The CDR3 spans 15 residues. CDR1 is DFQATT and CDR2 is SNEGSKA in the germline V gene (reference sequence). Trimming cost V 3 bases and J 3 bases, with 15 bases left between them. This TCR was sampled from a woman in her sixties or seventies in good health. Sequences were obtained from blood. V and J are TRBV20-1 and TRBJ2-4, with a possible D match to TRBD1 (5 bases). The DNA of the CDR3 is TGCAGTGCTAGGCCCAGCAGGGTTGACAAAAACATTCAGTACTTC. Encoded protein: CSARPSRVDKNIQYF.